These 19 T cell receptor beta chains originate from one sample sequenced in a study of shared clonotypes between healthy human individuals. Repertoires were generated with immunoSEQ multiplex PCR, while TCRdb's copy carries only in-frame clones and drops some. The sample holds approximately 2.5 million clones, approximately 93% seen once. Sequencing used naive CD4+ T cells from PBMCs. Subset specified: CD45RA+ positively selected. The receptors were sampled from a man between 18 and 29 years old in good health. Some clones in this sample may be carry-over from other donors' samples.

The chain couples TRBV28 to TRBJ1-3; possibly TRBD1 for D (6 bases). Germline V gene data show CDR1 as MDHEN and CDR2 as SYDVKM. The CDR3 contains 16 residues. Trimming removed 6 bases from V and 0 bases from J, with 15 bases in between. The CDR3 nucleotides are TGTGCCAGCAGCCCGGGACATTTCAGCTCTGGAAACACCATATATTTT. Translating it yields CASSPGHFSSGNTIYF.

The chain couples TRBV11-2 to TRBJ1-2; D is undetermined. Trimming removed 1 base from V and 4 bases from J, with 7 bases in between. Germline V lookup: CDR1 SGHAT, CDR2 FQNNGV. The CDR3 covers 13 residues. CDR3 in DNA: TGTGCCAGCAGCTTAGTGGCAGCCTATGGCTACACCTTC. It specifies CASSLVAAYGYTF.

This clone was observed a single time. The chain is built from TRBV5-1 and TRBJ2-7; no reliable D call. Germline V gene sequence: CDR1 SGHRS, CDR2 YFSETQ. The V gene lost 0 bases and the J gene lost 1 base, with 20 bases spanning the gap. The CDR3 is made up of 18 amino acids. The CDR3 DNA reads TGCGCCAGCAGCTTGGCCTCGTCAGGCGCGCCTACTTCCTACGAGCAGTACTTC. Protein product: CASSLASSGAPTSYEQYF.

The V gene is TRBV9, the J gene TRBJ2-1, with TRBD2 matching 12 bases. This CDR3 spans 20 amino acids. J gave up 7 bases and V 4 bases, and 21 bases lay outside the gene matches. CDR1 is SGDLS and CDR2 is YYNGEE in the germline V gene. The CDR3 spells CASSPRRGDSASGRGNEQFF. DNA of the CDR3: TGTGCCAGCAGCCCCCGGAGAGGGGACAGCGCTAGCGGGAGGGGGAATGAGCAGTTCTTC. Combining the CDR3 with reference TRBV9 and TRBJ2-1 gives the whole variable domain DSGVTQTPKHLITATGQRVTLRCSPRSGDLSVYWYQQSLDQGLQFLIQYYNGEERAKGNILERFSAQQFPDLHSELNLSSLELGDSALYFCASSPRRGDSASGRGNEQFFGPGTRLTVL.

The rearrangement joins TRBV5-4 to TRBJ1-5, with D tentatively TRBD1 (6 bases). Germline lookup yields CDR1 SGHNT and CDR2 YYREEE (reference sequence). The CDR3 loop spans 15 amino acids. Trimming shortened V by 4 bases and J by 6 bases, and 17 bases separated the two germline ends. Here the CDR3 reads CASSLGGAGTQPQHF. The DNA of the CDR3 is TGTGCCAGCAGCCTTGGGGGGGCAGGGACTCAGCCCCAGCATTTT.

CDR3 sequence: CASRSLGSGNTIYF. In DNA, the CDR3 is TGTGCCAGCAGGTCCTTGGGAAGTGGAAACACCATATATTTT. V and J are TRBV28 and TRBJ1-3; no clear D gene. Trimming left V 6 bases short and J 3 bases short, with 12 bases between. There are 14 residues in the CDR3. Germline-derived CDR1 and CDR2 are MDHEN and SYDVKM.

The chain links TRBV28 to TRBJ2-1; TRBD2 matches 12 bases. Germline V gene data show CDR1 as MDHEN and CDR2 as SYDVKM. The trim removed 6 bases at V and 4 bases at J, leaving 4 bases unmatched. The CDR3 extends over 15 amino acids. CDR3 in amino acids: CASSMTSGGYNEQFF. The CDR3 DNA sequence: TGTGCCAGCAGCATGACTAGCGGGGGATACAATGAGCAGTTCTTC. Looking up the rest from reference TRBV28 and TRBJ2-1 gives the full variable domain: DVKVTQSSRYLVKRTGEKVFLECVQDMDHENMFWYRQDPGLGLRLIYFSYDVKMKEKGDIPEGYSVSREKKERFSLILESASTNQTSMYLCASSMTSGGYNEQFFGPGTRLTVL.

The chain uses TRBV30 and TRBJ1-1, with D possibly being TRBD1 (5 bases). With 3 bases removed from V and 11 bases from J, the gap between germline ends came to 19 bases. Germline V CDR1 and CDR2: GTSNPN, SVGIG (reference sequence). CDR3 length: 13 amino acids. In nucleotides, the CDR3 is TGTGCCTGGAGCGACAGAACCGGCTCGGGGGCTTTCTTT. Translating gives CAWSDRTGSGAFF.

In regard to this clone: Distinct nucleotide sequences in the sample also encode this CDR3. The chain couples TRBV18 to TRBJ2-5; D gene unclear. CDR1 is KGHSH, CDR2 LQKENI, per germline. The CDR3 runs 11 residues. V shed 3 bases and J shed 3 bases, with 2 bases lying between them. The CDR3 DNA is TGTGCCAGCTCACCGGAAGAGACCCAGTACTTC. Its protein product is CASSPEETQYF. Variable domain in full (rest from reference TRBV18 and TRBJ2-5): NAGVMQNPRHLVRRRGQEARLRCSPMKGHSHVYWYRQLPEEGLKFMVYLQKENIIDESGMPKERFSAEFPKEGPSILRIQQVVRGDSAAYFCASSPEETQYFGPGTRLLVL.

The V and J genes are TRBV5-6 and TRBJ2-1; 8 nucleotides align to TRBD2. CDR3 length: 15 amino acids. With V trimmed by 0 bases and J by 9 bases, 8 bases remained unmatched. CDR1 and CDR2 (germline): SGHDT, YYEEEE. For the CDR3, the DNA is TGTGCCAGCAGCTTGGGGCTAGCGGGTGGGGTTGAGCAGTTCTTC. The encoded protein is CASSLGLAGGVEQFF.

The rearrangement uses TRBV15 and TRBJ2-7; 12 nucleotides agree with TRBD2. The CDR3 totals 14 residues. V was clipped by 4 bases and J by 7 bases; unmatched bases: 5. Germline CDR1 is LNHNV and CDR2 is YYDKDF (reference sequence). The chain's CDR3 is CATSTGLAGREQYF. The CDR3 DNA sequence: TGTGCCACCAGCACCGGACTAGCGGGACGAGAGCAGTACTTC.

This clone has just one count. The V gene is TRBV7-2, the J gene TRBJ2-5; maybe TRBD2 (5 bases). The CDR3 is made up of 14 amino acids. CDR1 and CDR2 from the germline V gene are SGHTA and FQGNSA. The germline V and J ends were trimmed by 1 base and 5 bases, with 11 bases remaining between them. CDR3 loop: CASSLVASMETQYF. Written as DNA, the CDR3 is TGTGCCAGCAGCTTAGTCGCTAGCATGGAGACCCAGTACTTC.

V gene TRBV19 combines with J gene TRBJ2-3; the match to TRBD2 covers 15 bases. Trimming took 4 bases from V and 0 from J; bases not matched to a gene: 5. This CDR3 has 18 residues. CDR1 LNHDA and CDR2 SQIVND come from the germline V gene (reference sequence). The CDR3 nucleotides are TGTGCCAGTAGTAGACGGACTAGCGGGAGGGCTAGCACAGATACGCAGTATTTT. This translates into CASSRRTSGRASTDTQYF.

Of note for this clone: The same CDR3 can be traced to other DNA sequences in this sample. The rearrangement links TRBV7-9 to TRBJ1-1, with 9 positions matching TRBD1. CDR1 and CDR2 from the germline V gene are SEHNR and FQNEAQ (reference sequence). Unmatched junction bases numbered 2, after V lost 5 bases and J lost 1 base. CDR3 length: 14 amino acids. Here the CDR3 reads CASSPGQGNTEAFF. CDR3 bases: TGTGCCAGCAGCCCGGGACAGGGGAACACTGAAGCTTTCTTT.

In this sample, this clone turned up once. The rearrangement links TRBV30 to TRBJ1-2; 12 bases are a match to TRBD1. CDR1 is GTSNPN, CDR2 SVGIG, per germline (reference sequence). The CDR3 totals 18 residues. Trimming at V came to 3 bases and at J to 0 bases, leaving 11 bases not matched to a gene. In DNA, the CDR3 is TGTGCCTGGAGACCAAGTTCCGGGACAGGGGGCCCTAACTATGGCTACACCTTC. As protein: CAWRPSSGTGGPNYGYTF.

The chain carries TRBV7-9 and TRBJ2-1; 7 bases are a match to TRBD2. The CDR3 length is 16 residues. Germline-derived CDR1 and CDR2 are SEHNR and FQNEAQ (reference sequence). Trimming removed 7 bases from V and 2 bases from J; junction bases left unmatched: 11. This CDR3 reads CASTDTRREPYNEQFF. CDR3 DNA: TGTGCCAGCACCGATACGAGGCGGGAGCCCTACAATGAGCAGTTCTTC.

CDR3 nucleotides: TGTGCCAGCAGCTTGGCGGGGGGGTTAGAAAAACTGTTTTTT. The encoded protein is CASSLAGGLEKLFF. The chain joins TRBV5-5 to TRBJ1-4; weak D call: TRBD1 (5 bases). The length of the CDR3 is 14 residues. V lost 0 bases to trimming and J lost 8 bases, with 11 bases between them. CDR1 is SGHKS, CDR2 YYEKEE, per germline (reference sequence).

Regarding this clone: The same CDR3 also results from other DNA sequences found in this sample. The chain combines TRBV2 with TRBJ2-1; D is uncertain. CDR1 and CDR2 (germline): SNHLY, FYNNEI. V lost 6 bases and J 7 bases, leaving 7 bases between the germline ends. The CDR3 contains 11 residues. Here the CDR3 reads CASRYRNEQFF. CDR3 sequence (DNA): TGTGCCAGCAGGTACCGGAATGAGCAGTTCTTC. Full variable domain (remainder filled in from reference TRBV2 and TRBJ2-1): EPEVTQTPSHQVTQMGQEVILRCVPISNHLYFYWYRQILGQKVEFLVSFYNNEISEKSEIFDDQFSVERPDGSNFTLKIRSTKLEDSAMYFCASRYRNEQFFGPGTRLTVL.

The rearrangement joins TRBV7-2 to TRBJ2-7; the D gene is possibly TRBD2 (6 bases). The CDR3 spans 15 residues. The V gene lost 5 bases and the J gene lost 1 base, with 15 bases spanning the gap. Germline-derived CDR1 and CDR2 are SGHTA and FQGNSA. This CDR3 is CASSRNGGGSYEQYF. As DNA, the CDR3 is TGTGCCAGCAGCCGTAACGGGGGTGGGTCCTACGAGCAGTACTTC.